This TCR beta chain was identified in a study of PD-1 blockade in classical Hodgkin lymphoma. Study-wide results and limits: Reports described newly diagnosed patients as having lower baseline TCR diversity than healthy donors.

Details on this clone: What it recognizes is unknown.

Measured with immunoSEQ multiplex PCR; TCRdb has only the in-frame clones, and not every one. The table has 9,000 to 10,000 clones, more than 90% seen once. There are 16 residues in the CDR3. Germline V gene data show CDR1 as ENHRY and CDR2 as SYGVKD. Losses at the gene ends were 3 bases for V and 2 bases for J; bases not matched to a gene: 6. The time point is: newly diagnosed, previously untreated cHL patient sample. Magnetic depletion of non-target cells from thawed PBMCs yielded purified CD8+ T cells. This rearrangement joins TRBV10-3 to TRBJ2-5, with 10 bases that match TRBD2. The material sequenced was CD8+ T cells from blood. The source is a human donor with classical Hodgkin lymphoma. CDR3 coding DNA: TGTGCCATCAGTGATCCGGGACTAGCGAAACAAGAGACCCAGTACTTC. This gives the protein CAISDPGLAKQETQYF.